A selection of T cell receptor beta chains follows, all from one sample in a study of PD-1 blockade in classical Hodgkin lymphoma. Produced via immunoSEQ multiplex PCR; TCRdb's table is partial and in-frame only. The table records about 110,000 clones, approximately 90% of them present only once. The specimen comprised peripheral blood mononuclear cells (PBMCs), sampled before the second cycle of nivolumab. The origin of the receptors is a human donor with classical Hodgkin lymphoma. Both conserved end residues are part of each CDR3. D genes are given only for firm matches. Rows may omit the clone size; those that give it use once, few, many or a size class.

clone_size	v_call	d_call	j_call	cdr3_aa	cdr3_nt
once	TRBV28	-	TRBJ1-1	CASSLLGFMNTEAFF	TGTGCCAGCAGTTTATTGGGATTTATGAACACTGAAGCTTTCTTT
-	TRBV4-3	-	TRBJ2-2	CASSQDIWRPSNTGELFF	TGCGCCAGCAGCCAAGATATCTGGCGGCCCTCGAACACCGGGGAGCTGTTTTTT
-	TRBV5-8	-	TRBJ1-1	CASSGWTEAFF	TGTGCCAGCAGCGGCTGGACTGAAGCTTTCTTT
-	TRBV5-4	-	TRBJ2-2	CASSRGTGELFF	TGTGCCAGCAGCCGCGGCACCGGGGAGCTGTTTTTT
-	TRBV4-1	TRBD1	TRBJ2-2	CASSQERGRGELFF	TGCGCCAGCAGCCAAGAAAGGGGGCGCGGGGAGCTGTTTTTT
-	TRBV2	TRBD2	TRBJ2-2	CASRKGREFTGELFF	TGTGCCAGCAGAAAAGGGCGGGAGTTCACCGGGGAGCTGTTTTTT
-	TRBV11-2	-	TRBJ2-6	CASSLLGANVLTF	TGTGCCAGCAGCTTGTTGGGGGCCAACGTCCTGACTTTC
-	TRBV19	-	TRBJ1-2	CASSTRQTYGYTF	TGTGCCAGTAGTACGAGGCAGACCTATGGCTACACCTTC
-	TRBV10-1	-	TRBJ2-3	CASSEIAAITDTQYF	TGCGCCAGCAGTGAGATCGCGGCCATCACAGATACGCAGTATTTT
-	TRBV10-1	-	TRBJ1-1	CASRDTLNTEAFF	TGCGCCAGCAGGGACACTTTGAACACTGAAGCTTTCTTT
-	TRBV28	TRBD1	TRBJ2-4	CASSLIEQGAKNIQYF	TGTGCCAGCAGCCTAATAGAACAGGGGGCCAAAAACATTCAGTACTTC
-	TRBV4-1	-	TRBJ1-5	CASSQGGGGNQPQHF	TGCGCCAGCAGCCAAGGGGGCGGGGGCAATCAGCCCCAGCATTTT
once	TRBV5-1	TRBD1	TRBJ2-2	CASKGTGGYTGELFF	TGCGCCAGCAAAGGTACAGGGGGCTACACCGGGGAGCTGTTTTTT
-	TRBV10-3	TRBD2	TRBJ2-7	CAISGSKREFSEQYF	TGTGCCATCAGCGGGTCTAAGCGGGAGTTTTCCGAGCAGTACTTC
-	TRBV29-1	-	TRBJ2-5	CSVAGLNQETQYF	TGCAGCGTTGCGGGGCTCAACCAAGAGACCCAGTACTTC
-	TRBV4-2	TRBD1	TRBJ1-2	CASSVRGGTSYEANYGYTF	TGTGCCAGCAGCGTAAGAGGGGGCACCTCCTATGAGGCTAACTATGGCTACACCTTC
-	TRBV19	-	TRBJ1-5	CASSIGGGRFNQPQHF	TGTGCCAGTAGTATCGGAGGGGGTCGGTTTAATCAGCCCCAGCATTTT
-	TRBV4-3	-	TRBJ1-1	CASSQDRTVGYRGAFF	TGCGCCAGCAGCCAAGATAGGACGGTCGGTTACCGGGGAGCTTTCTTT
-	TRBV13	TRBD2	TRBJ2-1	CASSIVVAGDLEQFF	TGTGCCAGCAGTATAGTGGTAGCGGGAGATCTTGAGCAGTTCTTC
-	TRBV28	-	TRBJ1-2	CASSLDSLRIYGYTF	TGTGCCAGCAGTTTAGACAGCTTGAGGATATATGGCTACACCTTC
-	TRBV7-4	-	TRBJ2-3	CASSINQGHTDTQYF	TGTGCCAGCAGCATAAACCAGGGACACACAGATACGCAGTATTTT
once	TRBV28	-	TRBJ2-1	CASSFGGSSYNEQFF	TGTGCCAGCAGTTTCGGTGGGAGCTCCTACAATGAGCAGTTCTTC
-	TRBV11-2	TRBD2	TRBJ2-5	CASSLDNGLAGEEETQYF	TGTGCCAGCAGCTTAGATAACGGACTAGCGGGAGAGGAGGAGACCCAGTACTTC
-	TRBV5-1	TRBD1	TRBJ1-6	CASKKWGQGDNSPLHF	TGCGCCAGCAAGAAATGGGGACAGGGTGATAATTCACCCCTCCACTTT
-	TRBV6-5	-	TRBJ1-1	CASSYEGRSFF	TGTGCCAGCAGTTACGAGGGGAGAAGCTTCTTT
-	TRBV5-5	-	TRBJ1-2	CASSLTQEGYGYTF	TGTGCCAGCAGCTTGACCCAGGAAGGCTATGGCTACACCTTC
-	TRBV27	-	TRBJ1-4	CASSLGQGSEKLFF	TGTGCCAGCAGTTTAGGCCAGGGCAGTGAAAAACTGTTTTTT
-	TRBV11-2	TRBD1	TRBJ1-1	CASSPTGGAQNTEAFF	TGTGCCAGCAGCCCCACAGGGGGCGCACAGAACACTGAAGCTTTCTTT
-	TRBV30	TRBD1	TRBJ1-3	CAWSTGGGGNTIYF	TGTGCCTGGAGTACAGGGGGCGGTGGAAACACCATATATTTT
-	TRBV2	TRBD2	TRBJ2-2	CASTGLVVGTGELFF	TGTGCCAGCACGGGACTAGTGGTTGGTACCGGGGAGCTGTTTTTT
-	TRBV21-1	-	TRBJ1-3	CASRPGRTDF	TGTGCCAGCAGGCCGGGACGGACCGATTTT
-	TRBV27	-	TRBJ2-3	CASSLSIGAPDKPATFSGDTQYF	TGTGCCAGCAGTTTATCGATAGGGGCCCCCGATAAACCCGCTACCTTCTCCGGAGATACGCAGTATTTT
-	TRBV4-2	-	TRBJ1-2	CASSPQVRDKMRGYTF	TGTGCCAGCAGCCCGCAGGTCCGGGACAAGATGAGGGGCTACACCTTC
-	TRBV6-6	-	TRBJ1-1	CASSYSTPSLNTEAFF	TGTGCCAGCAGTTACTCCACCCCCTCTCTTAACACTGAAGCTTTCTTT
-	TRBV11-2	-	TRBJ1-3	CASSFASGSGNTIYF	TGTGCCAGCAGCTTCGCCTCGGGCTCTGGAAACACCATATATTTT
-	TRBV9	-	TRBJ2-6	CASSVRSGANVLTF	TGTGCCAGCAGCGTGAGATCTGGGGCCAACGTCCTGACTTTC
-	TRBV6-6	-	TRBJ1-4	CASRPDTFATNEKLFF	TGTGCCAGCAGACCCGACACTTTTGCAACTAATGAAAAACTGTTTTTT
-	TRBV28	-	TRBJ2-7	CASSLNPEGSYEQYF	TGTGCCAGCAGTTTAAACCCCGAAGGGTCCTACGAGCAGTACTTC
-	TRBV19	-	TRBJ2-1	CASSSQLTGVYNEQFF	TGTGCCAGTAGTTCGCAACTTACCGGGGTCTACAATGAGCAGTTCTTC
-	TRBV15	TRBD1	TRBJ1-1	CATSRGTGGSNTEAFF	TGTGCCACCAGCAGGGGGACAGGGGGCTCGAACACTGAAGCTTTCTTT
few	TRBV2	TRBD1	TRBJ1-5	CASSEEAGGTNQPQHF	TGTGCCAGCAGTGAAGAGGCAGGGGGTACTAATCAGCCCCAGCATTTT
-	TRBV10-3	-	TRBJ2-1	CAISDSLAGNEQFF	TGTGCCATCAGTGATTCTCTTGCTGGGAATGAGCAGTTCTTC
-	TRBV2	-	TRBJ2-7	CASSESTRETPTSSYEQYF	TGTGCCAGCAGTGAATCAACCCGGGAGACACCTACTAGCTCCTACGAGCAGTACTTC
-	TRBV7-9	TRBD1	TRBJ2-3	CASSLAGGWLTDTQYF	TGTGCCAGCAGCTTAGCAGGGGGCTGGTTAACAGATACGCAGTATTTT
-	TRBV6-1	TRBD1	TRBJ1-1	CASRRDRALDTEAFF	TGTGCCAGCAGGAGGGACAGGGCTTTAGACACTGAAGCTTTCTTT
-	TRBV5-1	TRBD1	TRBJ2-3	CASSFDTGVGSDTQYF	TGCGCCAGCAGCTTTGATACAGGGGTCGGGTCAGATACGCAGTATTTT
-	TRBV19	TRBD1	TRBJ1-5	CASWAGTGPDQPQHF	TGTGCCAGCTGGGCTGGGACAGGGCCGGATCAGCCCCAGCATTTT
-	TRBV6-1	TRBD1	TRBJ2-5	CASSRGQGKETQYF	TGTGCCAGCAGCCGAGGACAGGGTAAAGAGACCCAGTACTTC